Each of the 6 T cell receptor beta chains below was sequenced from the same sample in a study of metastatic and nonmetastatic thyroid tumors. Each patient came to thyroid surgery without any prior treatment (of any kind). Using MiXCR, TCRdb reanalyzed the PCR reads. The sample yields about 20,000 clones, under 35% seen once. The sequenced sample consisted of tumor tissue. These receptor sequences come from a female donor with papillary thyroid cancer or a benign thyroid nodule (not recorded which). Some clones in this sample may be carry-over from other donors' samples.

V usage is TRBV30 and J usage is TRBJ2-7; TRBD2 is a possible D gene (6 bases). The CDR3 has 13 residues. CDR1 GTSNPN and CDR2 SVGIG come from the germline V gene (reference sequence). Trimming left V 0 bases short and J 3 bases short, with 9 bases between. The CDR3 nucleotides read TGTGCCTGGAGTGTGGGTAGCGGCTACGAGCAGTACTTC. It codes for CAWSVGSGYEQYF.

V usage is TRBV11-2 and J usage is TRBJ2-6; D gene ambiguous. The germline CDR1 and CDR2 sequences are SGHAT and FQNNGV. V lost 5 bases and J lost 0, with 11 bases in between. CDR3 length equals 16 residues. CDR3 nucleotide sequence: TGTGCCAGCAGCCAGCGACGGTTCTCTGGGGCCAACGTCCTGACTTTC. This translates into CASSQRRFSGANVLTF.

The table lists this clone with many counts. Just one base apart from a much larger clone, this may be a read error. The chain carries TRBV19 and TRBJ2-7; perhaps D is TRBD1 or TRBD2 (5 bases each). The germline V and J ends were trimmed by 3 bases and 6 bases, with 15 bases remaining between them. This CDR3 region has 14 residues. Per the germline V gene, CDR1 is LNHDA and CDR2 is SQIVND (reference sequence). DNA of the CDR3: TGTGCCAGTAGTATCCCGGGACGAGCCGGCGAGCAGTACTTC. Amino acid sequence: CASSIPGRAGEQYF.

Remarks on this clone: The junction differs from germline at one of its ends, possibly a read error. The same CDR3 also results from other DNA sequences found in this sample. V is TRBV5-1 and J is TRBJ1-1; TRBD1 is a possible D gene (6 bases). The V gene's germline CDR1 is SGHRS and CDR2 YFSETQ. The length of the CDR3 is 14 residues. The CDR3 reads CASSLLTGNTEAFF. Here the CDR3 DNA reads TGCGCCAGCAGCCTATTAACAGGGAACACCGAAGCTTTCTTC.

The chain has TRBV3-1 and TRBJ1-2; D is unresolved. The germline V and J ends were trimmed by 1 base and 4 bases, with 13 bases remaining between them. The CDR3 consists of 15 residues. CDR1 LGHDT and CDR2 YNNKEL come from the germline V gene (reference sequence). CDR3 nucleotides: TGTGCCAGCAGCCAAGGCCGGGCAGTTTTCTATGGCTACACCTTC. The encoded protein is CASSQGRAVFYGYTF.

This clone was seen at least ten times. V gene TRBV7-9 combines with J gene TRBJ2-1, with D possibly TRBD1 on 6 matching bases. Per the germline V gene, CDR1 is SEHNR and CDR2 is FQNEAQ (reference sequence). The CDR3 is made up of 14 amino acids. The V end was cut by 1 base, the J end by 8 bases, with 12 bases between. DNA of the CDR3: TGTGCCAGCAGCTTAGGGCAGGGGTTCGATGAGCAGTTCTTC. It is translated as CASSLGQGFDEQFF. The whole variable domain, filled in from reference TRBV7-9 and TRBJ2-1, reads DTGVSQNPRHKITKRGQNVTFRCDPISEHNRLYWYRQTLGQGPEFLTYFQNEAQLEKSRLLSDRFSAERPKGSFSTLEIQRTEQGDSAMYLCASSLGQGFDEQFFGPGTRLTVL.